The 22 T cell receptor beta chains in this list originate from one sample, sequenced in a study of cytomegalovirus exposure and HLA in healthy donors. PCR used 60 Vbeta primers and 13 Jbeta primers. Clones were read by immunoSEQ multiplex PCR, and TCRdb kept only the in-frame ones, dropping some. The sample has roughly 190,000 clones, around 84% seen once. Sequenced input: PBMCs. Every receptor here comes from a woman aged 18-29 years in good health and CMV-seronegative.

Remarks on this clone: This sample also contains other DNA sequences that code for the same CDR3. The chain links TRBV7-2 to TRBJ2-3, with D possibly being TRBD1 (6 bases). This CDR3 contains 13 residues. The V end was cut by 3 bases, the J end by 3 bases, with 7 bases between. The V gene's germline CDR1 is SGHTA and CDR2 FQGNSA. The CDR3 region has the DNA TGTGCCAGCAGCTTTAGGGGGACAGATACGCAGTATTTT. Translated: CASSFRGTDTQYF.

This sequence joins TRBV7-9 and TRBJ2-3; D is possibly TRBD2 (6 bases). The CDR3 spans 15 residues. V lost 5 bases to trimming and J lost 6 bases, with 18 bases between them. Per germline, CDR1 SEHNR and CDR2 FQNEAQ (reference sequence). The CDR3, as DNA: TGTGCCAGCAGCCCGGGGGTAGCGGCCCCGGATACGCAGTATTTT. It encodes CASSPGVAAPDTQYF.

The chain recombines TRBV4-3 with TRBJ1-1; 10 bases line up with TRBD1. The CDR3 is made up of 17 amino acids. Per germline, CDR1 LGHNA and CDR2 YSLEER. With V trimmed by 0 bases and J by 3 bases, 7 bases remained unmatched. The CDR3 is CASSQDGFGQGDTEAFF. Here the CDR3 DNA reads TGCGCCAGCAGCCAAGACGGCTTCGGACAGGGGGACACTGAAGCTTTCTTT.

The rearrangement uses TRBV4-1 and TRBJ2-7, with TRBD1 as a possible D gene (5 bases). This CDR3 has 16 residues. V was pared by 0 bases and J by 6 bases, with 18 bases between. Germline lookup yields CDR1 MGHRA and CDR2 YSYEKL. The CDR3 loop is CASSQDWGSLGSEQYF. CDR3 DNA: TGCGCCAGCAGCCAAGATTGGGGCAGCCTTGGTTCCGAGCAGTACTTC.

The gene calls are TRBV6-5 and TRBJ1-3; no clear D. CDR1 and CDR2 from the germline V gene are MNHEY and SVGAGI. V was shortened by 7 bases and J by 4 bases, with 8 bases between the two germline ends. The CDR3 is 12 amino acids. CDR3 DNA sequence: TGTGCCAGCACCTCAGCGGGAAACACCATATATTTT. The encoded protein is CASTSAGNTIYF.

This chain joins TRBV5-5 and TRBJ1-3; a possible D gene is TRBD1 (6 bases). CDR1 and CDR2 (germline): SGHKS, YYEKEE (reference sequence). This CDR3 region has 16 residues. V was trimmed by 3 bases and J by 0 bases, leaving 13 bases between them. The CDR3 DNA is TGTGCCAGCAGCTGGAGCGACAGGAACTCTGGAAACACCATATATTTT. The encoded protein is CASSWSDRNSGNTIYF.

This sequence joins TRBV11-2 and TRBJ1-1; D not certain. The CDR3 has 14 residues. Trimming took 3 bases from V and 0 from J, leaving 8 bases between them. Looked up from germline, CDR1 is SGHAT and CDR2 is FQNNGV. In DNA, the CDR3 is TGTGCCAGCAGCTTCCTCAACATGAACACTGAAGCTTTCTTT. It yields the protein CASSFLNMNTEAFF. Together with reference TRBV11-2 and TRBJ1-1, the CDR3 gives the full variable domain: EAGVAQSPRYKIIEKRQSVAFWCNPISGHATLYWYQQILGQGPKLLIQFQNNGVVDDSQLPKDRFSAERLKGVDSTLKIQPAKLEDSAVYLCASSFLNMNTEAFFGQGTRLTVV.

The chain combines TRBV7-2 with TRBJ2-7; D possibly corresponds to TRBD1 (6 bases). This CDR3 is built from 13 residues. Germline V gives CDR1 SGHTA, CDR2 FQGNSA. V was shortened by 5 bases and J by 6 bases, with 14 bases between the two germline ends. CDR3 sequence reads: CASSPIQGAEQYF. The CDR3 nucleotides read TGTGCCAGCAGCCCGATACAGGGCGCCGAGCAGTACTTC.

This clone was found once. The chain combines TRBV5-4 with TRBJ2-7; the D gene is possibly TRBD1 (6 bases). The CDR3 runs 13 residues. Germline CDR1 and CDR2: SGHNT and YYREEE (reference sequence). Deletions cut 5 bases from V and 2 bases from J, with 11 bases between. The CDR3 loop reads CASSKDRPYEQYF. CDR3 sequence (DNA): TGTGCCAGCAGTAAGGACAGACCCTACGAGCAGTACTTC.

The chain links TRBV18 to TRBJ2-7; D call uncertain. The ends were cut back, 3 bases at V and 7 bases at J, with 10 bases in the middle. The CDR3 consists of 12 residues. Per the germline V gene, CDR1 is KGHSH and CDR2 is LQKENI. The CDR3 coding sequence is TGTGCCAGCTCACCGGATTTGGAGGAGCAGTACTTC. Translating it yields CASSPDLEEQYF. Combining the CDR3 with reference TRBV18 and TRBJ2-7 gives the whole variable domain NAGVMQNPRHLVRRRGQEARLRCSPMKGHSHVYWYRQLPEEGLKFMVYLQKENIIDESGMPKERFSAEFPKEGPSILRIQQVVRGDSAAYFCASSPDLEEQYFGPGTRLTVT.

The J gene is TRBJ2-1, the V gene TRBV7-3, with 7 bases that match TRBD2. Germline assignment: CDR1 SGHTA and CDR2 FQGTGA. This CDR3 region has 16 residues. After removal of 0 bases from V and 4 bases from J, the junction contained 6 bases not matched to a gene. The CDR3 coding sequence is TGTGCCAGCAGCTTAACACCGACTAGCCCGTACAATGAGCAGTTCTTC. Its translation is CASSLTPTSPYNEQFF. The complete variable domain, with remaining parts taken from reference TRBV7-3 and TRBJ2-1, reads GAGVSQTPSNKVTEKGKYVELRCDPISGHTALYWYRQSLGQGPEFLIYFQGTGAADDSGLPNDRFFAVRPEGSVSTLKIQRTERGDSAVYLCASSLTPTSPYNEQFFGPGTRLTVL.

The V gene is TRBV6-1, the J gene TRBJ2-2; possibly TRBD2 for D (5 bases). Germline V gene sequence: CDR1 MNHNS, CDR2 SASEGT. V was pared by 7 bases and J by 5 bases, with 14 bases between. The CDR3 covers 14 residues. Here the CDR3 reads CASKGEGLTGELFF. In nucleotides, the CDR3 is TGTGCCAGCAAAGGAGAGGGATTGACCGGGGAGCTGTTTTTT.

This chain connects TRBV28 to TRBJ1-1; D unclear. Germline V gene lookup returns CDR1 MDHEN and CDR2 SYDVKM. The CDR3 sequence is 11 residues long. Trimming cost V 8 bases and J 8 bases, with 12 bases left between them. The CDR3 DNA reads TGTGCCAGCTACTCCCTTACCGAAGCTTTCTTT. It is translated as CASYSLTEAFF. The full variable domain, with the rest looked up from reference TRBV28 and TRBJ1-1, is DVKVTQSSRYLVKRTGEKVFLECVQDMDHENMFWYRQDPGLGLRLIYFSYDVKMKEKGDIPEGYSVSREKKERFSLILESASTNQTSMYLCASYSLTEAFFGQGTRLTVV.

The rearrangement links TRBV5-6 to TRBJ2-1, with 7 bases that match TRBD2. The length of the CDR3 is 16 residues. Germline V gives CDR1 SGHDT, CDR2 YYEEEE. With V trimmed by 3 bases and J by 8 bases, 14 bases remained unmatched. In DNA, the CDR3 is TGTGCCAGCAGCTCTACCCTTGGCCAGGGAGGGTATGAGCAGTTCTTC. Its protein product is CASSSTLGQGGYEQFF.

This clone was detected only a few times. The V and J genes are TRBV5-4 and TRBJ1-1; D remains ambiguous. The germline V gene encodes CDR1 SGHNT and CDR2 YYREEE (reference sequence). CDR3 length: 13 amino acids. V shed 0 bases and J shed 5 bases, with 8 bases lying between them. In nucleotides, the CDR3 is TGTGCCAGCAGCTTGGCCGCGGGTACTGAAGCTTTCTTT. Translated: CASSLAAGTEAFF.

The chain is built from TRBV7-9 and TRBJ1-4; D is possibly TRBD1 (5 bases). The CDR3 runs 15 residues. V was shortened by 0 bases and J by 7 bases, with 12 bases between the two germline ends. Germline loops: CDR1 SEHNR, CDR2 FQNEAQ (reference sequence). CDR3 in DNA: TGTGCCAGCAGCTTAGCCGGGGGAGGCATTGAAAAACTGTTTTTT. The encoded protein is CASSLAGGGIEKLFF.

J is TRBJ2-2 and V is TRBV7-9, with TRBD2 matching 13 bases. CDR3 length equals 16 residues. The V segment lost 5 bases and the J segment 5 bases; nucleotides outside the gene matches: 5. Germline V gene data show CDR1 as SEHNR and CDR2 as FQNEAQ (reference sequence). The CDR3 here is CASSVTSGGLTGELFF. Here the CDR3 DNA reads TGTGCCAGCAGCGTGACTAGCGGGGGGCTTACCGGGGAGCTGTTTTTT.

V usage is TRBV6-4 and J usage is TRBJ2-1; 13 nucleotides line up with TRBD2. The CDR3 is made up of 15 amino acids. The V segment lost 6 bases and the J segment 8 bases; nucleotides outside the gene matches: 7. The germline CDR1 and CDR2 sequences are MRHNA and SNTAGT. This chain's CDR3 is CASSSLAGGPDEQFF. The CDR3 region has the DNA TGTGCCAGCAGCTCACTAGCGGGAGGGCCAGATGAGCAGTTCTTC.

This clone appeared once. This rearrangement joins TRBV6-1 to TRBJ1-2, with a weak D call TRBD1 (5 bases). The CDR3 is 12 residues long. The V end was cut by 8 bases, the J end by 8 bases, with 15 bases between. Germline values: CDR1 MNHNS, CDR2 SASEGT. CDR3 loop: CASEAGMEGYTF. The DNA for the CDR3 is TGTGCCAGCGAGGCAGGGATGGAAGGCTACACCTTC.

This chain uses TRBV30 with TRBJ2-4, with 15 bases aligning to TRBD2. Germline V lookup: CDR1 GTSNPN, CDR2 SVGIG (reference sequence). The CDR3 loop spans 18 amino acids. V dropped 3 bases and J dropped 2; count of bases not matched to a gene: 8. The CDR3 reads CAWSWTSGGAGSKNIQYF. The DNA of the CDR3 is TGTGCCTGGAGCTGGACTAGCGGGGGGGCCGGGTCCAAAAACATTCAGTACTTC.

The CDR3 DNA follows: TGCAGCGTTGGGAACGACAGGGTTCCGTATGGCTACACCTTC. It specifies CSVGNDRVPYGYTF. V is TRBV29-1 and J is TRBJ1-2; 7 bases are shared with TRBD1. The CDR3 covers 14 residues. CDR1 and CDR2 (germline): SQVTM, ANQGSEA. V was pared by 4 bases and J by 5 bases, with 10 bases of the junction left unmatched.

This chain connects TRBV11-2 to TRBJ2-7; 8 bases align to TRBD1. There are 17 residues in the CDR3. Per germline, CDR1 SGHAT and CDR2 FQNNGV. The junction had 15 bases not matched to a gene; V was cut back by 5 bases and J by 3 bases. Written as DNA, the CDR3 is TGTGCCAGCAGCCCATACCCCGGGACAGGACAGATCTACGAGCAGTACTTC. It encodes CASSPYPGTGQIYEQYF.